This T cell receptor beta chain stems from a study of blood T cell repertoires in COVID-19. Generated by immunoSEQ multiplex PCR, the TCRdb table keeps only in-frame clones and is missing some. The sample lists 150,000 to 190,000 clones, around 91% occurring once. The CDR3 has 14 residues. Germline V gene sequence: CDR1 SGHRS, CDR2 YFSETQ. J gave up 1 base and V 7 bases, and 2 bases lay outside the gene matches. Sequencing was done on a sample of peripheral blood. This TCR was sampled from a woman between 40 and 55 years old with acute or convalescent COVID-19. V is TRBV5-1 and J is TRBJ2-6; 7 positions agree with TRBD1. The CDR3 loop is CASYRGSGANVLTF. The CDR3 nucleotides read TGCGCCAGCTACAGGGGTTCTGGGGCCAACGTCCTGACTTTC. Full variable domain (remainder filled in from reference TRBV5-1 and TRBJ2-6): KAGVTQTPRYLIKTRGQQVTLSCSPISGHRSVSWYQQTPGQGLQFLFEYFSETQRNKGNFPGRFSGRQFSNSRSEMNVSTLELGDSALYLCASYRGSGANVLTFGAGSRLTVL.